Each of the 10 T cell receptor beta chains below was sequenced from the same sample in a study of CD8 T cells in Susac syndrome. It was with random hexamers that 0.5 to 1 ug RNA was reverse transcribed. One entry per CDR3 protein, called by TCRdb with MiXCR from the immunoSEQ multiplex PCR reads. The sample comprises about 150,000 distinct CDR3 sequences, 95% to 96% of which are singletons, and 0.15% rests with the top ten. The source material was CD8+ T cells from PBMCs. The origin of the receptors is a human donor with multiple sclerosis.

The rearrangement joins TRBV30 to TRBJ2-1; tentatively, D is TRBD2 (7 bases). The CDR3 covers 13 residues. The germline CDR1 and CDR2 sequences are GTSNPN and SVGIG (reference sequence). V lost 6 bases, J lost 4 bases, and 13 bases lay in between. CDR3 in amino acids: CACWRGPYNEQFF. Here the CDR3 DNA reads TGTGCCTGCTGGCGGGGGCCTTACAATGAGCAGTTCTTC. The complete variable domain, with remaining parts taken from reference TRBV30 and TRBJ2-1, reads SQTIHQWPATLVQPVGSPLSLECTVEGTSNPNLYWYRQAAGRGLQLLFYSVGIGQISSEVPQNLSASRPQDRQFILSSKKLLLSDSGFYLCACWRGPYNEQFFGPGTRLTVL.

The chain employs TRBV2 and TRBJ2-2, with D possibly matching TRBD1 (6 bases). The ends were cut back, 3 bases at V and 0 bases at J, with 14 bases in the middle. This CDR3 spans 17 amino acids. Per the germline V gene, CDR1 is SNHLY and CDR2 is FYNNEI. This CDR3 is CASSEPKQGSNTGELFF. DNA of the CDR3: TGTGCCAGCAGTGAGCCGAAACAGGGATCGAACACCGGGGAGCTGTTTTTT.

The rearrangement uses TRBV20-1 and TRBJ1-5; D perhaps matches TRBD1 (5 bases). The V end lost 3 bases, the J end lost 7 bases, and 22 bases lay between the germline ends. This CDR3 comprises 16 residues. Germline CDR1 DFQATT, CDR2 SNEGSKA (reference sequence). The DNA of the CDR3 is TGCAGTGCTAGGGATTATCGGGGGATGTCCGGGCAGCCCCAGCATTTT. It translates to CSARDYRGMSGQPQHF.

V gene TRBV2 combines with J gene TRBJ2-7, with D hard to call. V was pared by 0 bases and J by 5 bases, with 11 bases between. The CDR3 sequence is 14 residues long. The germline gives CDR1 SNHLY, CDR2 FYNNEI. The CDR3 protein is CASSEALRQHEQYF. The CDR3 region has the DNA TGTGCCAGCAGTGAAGCGCTTCGGCAACACGAGCAGTACTTC.

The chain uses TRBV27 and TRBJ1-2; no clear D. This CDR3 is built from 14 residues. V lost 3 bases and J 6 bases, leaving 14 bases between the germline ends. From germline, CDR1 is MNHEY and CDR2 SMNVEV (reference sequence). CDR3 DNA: TGTGCCAGCAGTTTCCGGGGAGACTTGGATGGCTACACCTTC. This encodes CASSFRGDLDGYTF.

CDR3 sequence: CASSLEGAGGGETQYF. The DNA for the CDR3 is TGTGCCAGCAGCTTAGAGGGGGCAGGGGGCGGGGAGACCCAGTACTTC. The genes are TRBV7-2 and TRBJ2-5, with TRBD1 matching 8 bases. V was pared by 1 base and J by 5 bases, with 9 bases of the junction left unmatched. Per the germline V gene, CDR1 is SGHTA and CDR2 is FQGNSA. The CDR3 extends over 16 amino acids.

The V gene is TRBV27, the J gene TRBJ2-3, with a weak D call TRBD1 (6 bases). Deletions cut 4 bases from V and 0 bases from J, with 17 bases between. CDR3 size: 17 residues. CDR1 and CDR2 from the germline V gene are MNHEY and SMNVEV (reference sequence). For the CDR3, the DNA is TGTGCCAGCAGTTCCGGAACAGGGCAGACTAGCACAGATACGCAGTATTTT. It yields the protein CASSSGTGQTSTDTQYF.

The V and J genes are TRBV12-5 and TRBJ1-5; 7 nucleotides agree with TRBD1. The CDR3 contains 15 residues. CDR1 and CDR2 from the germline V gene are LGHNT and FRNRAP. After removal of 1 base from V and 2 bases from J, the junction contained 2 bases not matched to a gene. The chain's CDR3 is CASGLDRGGNQPQHF. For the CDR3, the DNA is TGTGCTAGTGGTTTGGACAGGGGCGGCAATCAGCCCCAGCATTTT.

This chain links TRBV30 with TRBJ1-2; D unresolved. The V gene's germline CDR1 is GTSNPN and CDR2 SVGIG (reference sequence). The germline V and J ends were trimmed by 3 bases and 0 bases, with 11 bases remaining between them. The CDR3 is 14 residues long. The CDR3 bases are TGTGCCTGGAGCGGAGACAACGCTAACTATGGCTACACCTTC. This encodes CAWSGDNANYGYTF.

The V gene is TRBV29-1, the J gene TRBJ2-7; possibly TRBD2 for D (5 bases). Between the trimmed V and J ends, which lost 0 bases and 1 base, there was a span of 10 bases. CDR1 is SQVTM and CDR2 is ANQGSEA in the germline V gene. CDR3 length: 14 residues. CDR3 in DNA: TGCAGCGTTGAAGAACGGGGTGGGTCCTACGAGCAGTACGTC. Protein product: CSVEERGGSYEQYV.